This TCR beta chain was retrieved from a study of T cell repertoires in Merkel cell carcinoma (dated by TCRdb to the late 2010s). Regarding the research as a whole: Patients who had received intralesional immunotherapy or systemic immune checkpoint blockade ahead of the biopsy were left out. A diagnosis of MCPyV-positive Merkel cell carcinoma and successful in vitro expansion of tumor-infiltrating lymphocytes were required for inclusion. MCPyV-specific clonotypes were first defined by tetramer sorting, cloning and paired TCR sequencing of expanded tumor-infiltrating lymphocytes.

TRB CDR3 sequencing and data processing of tumor genomic DNA were performed with the immunoSEQ assay. TCRdb limited this immuneACCESS table to in-frame rearrangements with V and J called. A share of clones is missing; checked studies link under half to unresolved V genes, and the rest is unexplained. In all, the sample holds about 15,000 clones, and roughly four fifths of those were seen once. The leading ten clones occupy 15% to 20% of the sample. Biopsy-confirmed MCPyV-positive Merkel cell carcinoma was present in the study subjects, and positive serum antibodies to T-antigen were found in every subject. Genomic DNA was extracted from several adjacent 10-micron frozen tumor sections without cell sorting or culture. About 5 x 5 x 5 mm of tumor biopsy tissue was frozen in optimal cutting temperature compound. Hematoxylin and eosin scout sections confirmed abundant Merkel cell carcinoma and infiltrating cells in the frozen biopsy.

Paper-wide results and their limitations: The study did not examine normal tissue biopsies.

This clone was recorded a few times. Its antigen remains undetermined. No base quality information exists; no much larger clone differs at one position. Trimming takes 7 bases off V and 5 bases off J; junction bases not matched to a gene: 4. According to the germline V gene, CDR1 reads LGHNA and CDR2 reads YSLEER. The CDR3 spans 14 residues, from the cysteine through the phenylalanine. The CDR3 DNA has 42 bases and is translated from base 1. This receptor was obtained from an adult with Merkel cell carcinoma. Sequenced sample: tumor tissue. Rearrangement joined TRBV4-3 to TRBJ2-1; TRBD2 matches 11 bases in the middle. The CDR3 protein is CASKIAGGHNEQFF. Here is the DNA: TGCGCCAGCAAAATAGCGGGGGGGCACAATGAGCAGTTCTTC.